This T cell receptor beta chain was observed in a study of T-cell reconstitution after alpha-beta-depleted transplantation in children. The CDR3 length is 14 residues. The germline CDR1 and CDR2 sequences are DFQATT and SNEGSKA (reference sequence). J lost 4 bases, V lost 1 base, and 5 bases had no gene match. Unique molecular identifiers were incorporated during preparation of the TCRbeta library. In TCRdb, the PCR reads were re-called with MiXCR into one record per CDR3 protein. Of under 450,000 distinct CDR3 sequences in the sample, around 15% were seen once. Sequenced material: PBMCs, mostly from graft donor cells, taken 360 days after TCRalphabeta/CD19-depleted stem cell transplant. This rearrangement joins TRBV20-1 to TRBJ2-7; 9 bases match TRBD2. This sequence originates from a boy younger than two who had a stem cell transplant for Wiskott-Aldrich syndrome, so the T cells may come from the graft donor. CDR3 in amino acids: CSARVLAGGYEQYF. The CDR3 DNA is TGCAGTGCTAGAGTACTAGCGGGCGGATACGAGCAGTACTTC.